The 29 T cell receptor beta chains in this list originate from one sample, sequenced in a study of early T cells in non-severe SARS-CoV-2 infection. TCRdb reprocessed the 5' RACE reads via MiXCR and lists one record per CDR3 protein. This table has roughly 60,000 distinct CDR3 sequences, over 10% appearing once. Input material: whole blood. The receptor source for this set is an adult who was a healthcare worker with PCR-confirmed SARS-CoV-2 infection or an uninfected control (not recorded which).

The chain employs TRBV7-6 and TRBJ2-3; D is perhaps TRBD1 (6 bases). Trimming pared 1 base from V and 5 bases from J, leaving 10 bases between. Germline V gives CDR1 SGHVS, CDR2 FNYEAQ. The CDR3 totals 14 residues. The chain's CDR3 is CASSLVGRGDTQYF. The CDR3 bases are TGTGCCAGCAGCTTAGTCGGCAGGGGAGATACGCAGTATTTT.

This clonotype has only a few counts. The chain uses TRBV19 and TRBJ1-2, with a tentative D call TRBD1 (5 bases). V was pared by 1 base and J by 7 bases, with 7 bases between. CDR3 length: 12 residues. CDR1 is LNHDA, CDR2 SQIVND, per germline (reference sequence). Here the CDR3 reads CASSIGGSGYTF. In DNA, the CDR3 is TGTGCCAGTAGTATAGGGGGCTCTGGCTACACCTTC.

This clonotype occurred a few times. The chain combines TRBV29-1 with TRBJ1-4, with 7 bases identical to TRBD1. Losses at the gene ends were 7 bases for V and 8 bases for J; bases not matched to a gene: 10. The CDR3 has 13 residues. From germline, CDR1 is SQVTM and CDR2 ANQGSEA. Here the CDR3 reads CSANRQGGEKLFF. In DNA form, the CDR3 reads TGCAGCGCCAATAGACAGGGTGGGGAAAAACTGTTTTTT.

This clonotype was observed a handful of times. The rearrangement links TRBV14 to TRBJ2-7, with unresolved D. The CDR3 consists of 13 residues. Trimming took 4 bases from V and 2 from J, leaving 9 bases between them. Germline CDR1 and CDR2: SGHDN and FVKESK. The CDR3 nucleotides are TGTGCCAGCAGCCCCCTGCCGACCTACGAGCAGTACTTC. Its protein is CASSPLPTYEQYF.

There are many counts of this clonotype. The chain has TRBV9 and TRBJ2-7, with D possibly being TRBD2 (6 bases). The length of the CDR3 is 14 residues. Germline values: CDR1 SGDLS, CDR2 YYNGEE. Trimming took 4 bases from V and 6 from J, leaving 17 bases between them. The CDR3: CASSPGLGGSEQYF. CDR3 DNA: TGTGCCAGCAGCCCCGGCTTGGGGGGTTCCGAGCAGTACTTC.

The genes are TRBV12-3 or TRBV12-4 and TRBJ1-2; D gene ambiguous. CDR3 length equals 11 residues. Trimming removed 7 bases from V and 2 bases from J, with 5 bases in between. The chain's CDR3 is CASMANYGYTF. CDR3 nucleotides: TGTGCCAGCATGGCGAACTATGGCTACACCTTC.

This clonotype rates as medium-sized. The chain has TRBV14 and TRBJ1-4; the D is unclear. Between the trimmed V and J ends, which lost 0 bases and 5 bases, there was a span of 10 bases. The CDR3 extends over 15 amino acids. Germline CDR1 SGHDN, CDR2 FVKESK. CDR3 sequence: CASSQDLVTNEKLFF. For the CDR3, the DNA is TGTGCCAGCAGCCAAGATCTGGTGACCAATGAAAAACTGTTTTTT.

This clonotype was counted between two and nine times. The chain joins TRBV13 to TRBJ2-3, with 9 bases fitting TRBD2. Per germline, CDR1 PRHDT and CDR2 FYEKMQ (reference sequence). CDR3 length: 17 amino acids. Unmatched junction bases numbered 9, after V lost 2 bases and J lost 3 bases. The DNA of the CDR3 is TGTGCCAGCAGCTTACCCCTAGGAGCGGGGGGTACAGATACGCAGTATTTT. It specifies CASSLPLGAGGTDTQYF.

At least ten counts were recorded for this clonotype. This chain uses TRBV20-1 with TRBJ2-6, with D unresolved. Trimming took off 6 bases at V and 0 bases at J, with 12 bases between the two ends. Germline assignment: CDR1 DFQATT and CDR2 SNEGSKA (reference sequence). The CDR3 totals 15 residues. The CDR3, as DNA: TGCAGTGCGAGTACAGTGGGCTCTGGGGCCAACGTCCTGACTTTC. Translated: CSASTVGSGANVLTF.

V usage is TRBV29-1 and J usage is TRBJ1-1; D possibly corresponds to TRBD1 (5 bases). CDR1 is SQVTM and CDR2 is ANQGSEA in the germline V gene. Trimming took 4 bases from V and 5 from J, leaving 14 bases between them. This CDR3 comprises 13 residues. CDR3 protein: CSVVKGTWTEAFF. In nucleotides, the CDR3 is TGCAGCGTTGTCAAAGGGACGTGGACTGAAGCTTTCTTT.

This clonotype has at least ten counts. The gene calls are TRBV12-3 or TRBV12-4 and TRBJ2-2; maybe TRBD1 (6 bases). Trimming removed 11 bases from V and 4 bases from J, with 20 bases in between. CDR3 length: 15 residues. The CDR3 loop reads CASIPGHSFTGELFF. The CDR3 DNA sequence: TGTGCCTCAATACCGGGACACTCCTTCACCGGGGAGCTGTTTTTT.

The V gene is TRBV5-1, the J gene TRBJ1-1; D possibly corresponds to TRBD1 (6 bases). Deletions cut 0 bases from V and 1 base from J, with 10 bases between. Germline-derived CDR1 and CDR2 are SGHRS and YFSETQ. The CDR3 extends over 15 amino acids. CDR3 amino acids: CASSLAGGSNTEAFF. CDR3 DNA: TGCGCCAGCAGCTTGGCCGGGGGCTCGAACACTGAAGCTTTCTTT.

V usage is TRBV29-1 and J usage is TRBJ2-7; D is perhaps TRBD1 or TRBD2 (5 bases each). The CDR3 is 12 amino acids. Germline V gene sequence: CDR1 SQVTM, CDR2 ANQGSEA. Trimming took off 5 bases at V and 1 base at J, with 9 bases between the two ends. CDR3 region: CSVSEGSYEQYF. CDR3 DNA: TGCAGCGTTTCAGAGGGGTCCTACGAGCAGTACTTC.

The chain carries TRBV10-1 and TRBJ1-1, with a possible D match to TRBD1 (5 bases). The CDR3 totals 13 residues. Germline V gene lookup returns CDR1 WNHNN and CDR2 SYGVQD (reference sequence). V was cut by 7 bases and J by 7 bases, with 16 bases left in between. CDR3 nucleotide sequence: TGCGCCAGCATGGACATGAGAGGAGGTGAAGCTTTCTTT. Protein product: CASMDMRGGEAFF.

This clonotype was observed a handful of times. The chain joins TRBV2 to TRBJ2-2; 7 positions match TRBD2. The length of the CDR3 is 14 residues. CDR1 and CDR2 from the germline V gene are SNHLY and FYNNEI. V trimming: 7 bases; J trimming: 4 bases; junction bases outside the gene matches: 6. DNA for the CDR3: TGTGCCAGCATCCCGGGGAGGGGCACCGGGGAGCTGTTTTTT. Its protein is CASIPGRGTGELFF. Full variable domain (rest looked up from reference TRBV2 and TRBJ2-2): EPEVTQTPSHQVTQMGQEVILRCVPISNHLYFYWYRQILGQKVEFLVSFYNNEISEKSEIFDDQFSVERPDGSNFTLKIRSTKLEDSAMYFCASIPGRGTGELFFGEGSRLTVL.

This chain links TRBV27 with TRBJ2-6; perhaps TRBD1 as D (7 bases). The ends were cut back, 3 bases at V and 0 bases at J, with 15 bases in the middle. This CDR3 comprises 18 residues. Germline V gene sequence: CDR1 MNHEY, CDR2 SMNVEV (reference sequence). The CDR3 DNA reads as TGTGCCAGCAGTTTCAGGGGGGACGGAGGCTCTGGGGCCAACGTCCTGACTTTC. This sequence encodes CASSFRGDGGSGANVLTF.

This clonotype was detected ten times or more. Here the CDR3 reads CASNRLAGGTDTQYF. The CDR3 DNA sequence: TGTGCCAGCAACAGACTAGCGGGGGGGACAGATACGCAGTATTTT. The chain recombines TRBV12-3 or TRBV12-4 with TRBJ2-3; TRBD2 matches 14 bases. There are 15 residues in the CDR3. Unmatched junction bases numbered 3, after V lost 7 bases and J lost 3 bases.

This clonotype was observed at least ten times. This sequence joins TRBV29-1 and TRBJ2-7, with D perhaps given as TRBD1 or TRBD2 (6 bases each). Germline V CDR1 and CDR2: SQVTM, ANQGSEA. The CDR3 extends over 15 amino acids. Trimming took off 0 bases at V and 3 bases at J, with 15 bases between the two ends. For the CDR3, the DNA is TGCAGCGTTGAAGACCGGGGGCAGGTCAACTACGAGCAGTACTTC. It specifies CSVEDRGQVNYEQYF.

The chain couples TRBV5-1 to TRBJ2-4; D assignment may be TRBD1 or TRBD2 (5 bases each). The CDR3 totals 13 residues. CDR1 and CDR2 (germline): SGHRS, YFSETQ. The V end lost 5 bases, the J end lost 13 bases, and 19 bases lay between the germline ends. Written as DNA, the CDR3 is TGCGCCAGCAGTCCACGATCCGGGACCACACAGTACTTC. Protein: CASSPRSGTTQYF.

This clonotype was picked up a small number of times. The chain has TRBV5-1 and TRBJ2-7; 7 bases fit TRBD1. With 4 bases clipped from V and 6 bases from J, the junction kept 10 bases outside the gene matches. Germline lookup yields CDR1 SGHRS and CDR2 YFSETQ. The CDR3 spans 14 residues. The CDR3 DNA reads as TGCGCCAGCAGCCCCGGGACAGAAGGAGTCGAGCAGTACTTC. Its translation is CASSPGTEGVEQYF. Drawing the rest from reference TRBV5-1 and TRBJ2-7, the complete variable domain is KAGVTQTPRYLIKTRGQQVTLSCSPISGHRSVSWYQQTPGQGLQFLFEYFSETQRNKGNFPGRFSGRQFSNSRSEMNVSTLELGDSALYLCASSPGTEGVEQYFGPGTRLTVT.

The rearrangement joins TRBV3-1 to TRBJ1-4; D ambiguous. This CDR3 has 16 residues. The germline V and J ends were trimmed by 6 bases and 0 bases, with 14 bases remaining between them. Germline values: CDR1 LGHDT, CDR2 YNNKEL (reference sequence). The CDR3 region is CASSRQISATNEKLFF. In DNA, the CDR3 is TGTGCCAGCAGTCGGCAGATAAGTGCAACTAATGAAAAACTGTTTTTT. Variable domain in full (rest from reference TRBV3-1 and TRBJ1-4): DTAVSQTPKYLVTQMGNDKSIKCEQNLGHDTMYWYKQDSKKFLKIMFSYNNKELIINETVPNRFSPKSPDKAHLNLHINSLELGDSAVYFCASSRQISATNEKLFFGSGTQLSVL.

This chain links TRBV27 with TRBJ1-4; 8 positions match TRBD1. CDR1 MNHEY and CDR2 SMNVEV come from the germline V gene (reference sequence). The V and J ends lost 2 bases and 9 bases, in that order; junction bases with no gene match: 8. This CDR3 comprises 15 residues. The CDR3 spells CASSLETRGRKKLFF. CDR3 in DNA: TGTGCCAGCAGTTTAGAGACCAGGGGGCGGAAAAAACTGTTTTTT.

This clonotype came up many times. The chain combines TRBV20-1 with TRBJ2-5, with D unclear. With 0 bases removed from V and 2 bases from J, the gap between germline ends came to 13 bases. This CDR3 spans 15 amino acids. CDR1 and CDR2 from the germline V gene are DFQATT and SNEGSKA (reference sequence). The CDR3 region is CSARDLWSGQETQYF. In DNA, the CDR3 is TGCAGTGCTAGAGATCTCTGGAGTGGACAAGAGACCCAGTACTTC.

This clonotype has at least ten counts. The chain couples TRBV20-1 to TRBJ2-7; D is perhaps TRBD1 (5 bases). Germline values: CDR1 DFQATT, CDR2 SNEGSKA (reference sequence). V shed 4 bases and J shed 4 bases, with 17 bases lying between them. The CDR3 runs 14 residues. CDR3 nucleotides: TGCAGTGCTAAAGTACAGGAGAGGACGTACGAGCAGTACTTC. Protein product: CSAKVQERTYEQYF.

This chain joins TRBV20-1 and TRBJ2-3; 8 positions match TRBD2. This CDR3 region has 16 residues. The junction had 6 bases not matched to a gene; V was cut back by 1 base and J by 0 bases. Germline lookup yields CDR1 DFQATT and CDR2 SNEGSKA (reference sequence). Here the CDR3 DNA reads TGCAGTGCTAGAGTTGGCCTAGCGGGTAGCACAGATACGCAGTATTTT. As protein: CSARVGLAGSTDTQYF.

The chain is built from TRBV9 and TRBJ2-5, with a possible D match to TRBD2 (5 bases). The germline V gene has CDR1 SGDLS and CDR2 YYNGEE. Trimming left V 1 base short and J 1 base short, with 8 bases between. The CDR3 length is 14 residues. In DNA form, the CDR3 reads TGTGCCAGCAGCGTAAGCGGTGCCCAAGAGACCCAGTACTTC. Protein: CASSVSGAQETQYF.

The chain recombines TRBV29-1 with TRBJ1-2; the D is unclear. The germline gives CDR1 SQVTM, CDR2 ANQGSEA. With 6 bases removed from V and 4 bases from J, the gap between germline ends came to 9 bases. This CDR3 has 11 amino acids. CDR3 sequence (DNA): TGCAGCGTACGACCGGCCTATGGCTACACCTTC. Residues: CSVRPAYGYTF.

In its sample, this clonotype was seen a few times. V gene TRBV20-1 combines with J gene TRBJ1-1, with D unclear. Germline V gene sequence: CDR1 DFQATT, CDR2 SNEGSKA (reference sequence). The length of the CDR3 is 13 residues. V was cut by 4 bases and J by 1 base, with 10 bases left in between. Here the CDR3 DNA reads TGCAGTGCTACTGGGCCAGGGAACACTGAAGCTTTCTTT. Its protein is CSATGPGNTEAFF.

In its sample, this clonotype was seen a few times. The rearrangement links TRBV30 to TRBJ2-7; 8 positions agree with TRBD2. The trim removed 1 base at V and 1 base at J, leaving 6 bases unmatched. CDR1 and CDR2 (germline): GTSNPN, SVGIG (reference sequence). The CDR3 is 15 amino acids. CDR3 protein: CAWSAKGLVSYEQYF. CDR3 in DNA: TGTGCCTGGAGTGCCAAGGGACTAGTATCCTACGAGCAGTACTTC. The full variable domain, rest sourced from reference TRBV30 and TRBJ2-7, is SQTIHQWPATLVQPVGSPLSLECTVEGTSNPNLYWYRQAAGRGLQLLFYSVGIGQISSEVPQNLSASRPQDRQFILSSKKLLLSDSGFYLCAWSAKGLVSYEQYFGPGTRLTVT.